The rows below give T cell receptor beta chains drawn from one sample of a study of a mutant IDH1 vaccine in newly diagnosed glioma. These receptors have no known antigen. Assay used: immunoSEQ multiplex PCR; TCRdb lists only in-frame clones, some missing. The repertoire includes roughly 60,000 clones, roughly 85% of them detected once, and under 4.5% sits in the top ten. Source: PBMCs, taken from a glioma patient whose treatment included an IDH1 peptide vaccine. All receptors derive from a man aged 25-40 years with glioma. The CDR3 runs from the conserved cysteine through the conserved F or W.

V | CDR3
TRBV4-1 | CASSQDTSSNYGYTF
TRBV28 | CASSLFPPRGGGDSPLHF
TRBV27 | CASRSLAGDRHSYEQYF
TRBV7-2 | CASSLGFRAANYGYTF
TRBV5-1 | CASSLGRPYEQYF
TRBV6-5 | CASTPGGSNQPQHF
TRBV27 | CASSLLRGPLGEAFF
TRBV2 | CASSRYDGNTIYF
TRBV7-2 | CASSLALGGTPYNEQFF
TRBV6-5 | CASSPWEGEPQHF
TRBV5-1 | CASSLGGTENYEQYF
TRBV28 | CASSHADPLTGNEQFF
TRBV5-1 | CASSLGSGQVNYEQYF
TRBV6-5 | CASRRTGAAGELFF
TRBV7-9 | CASSLHGFGGYTF
TRBV6-1 | CASSPGLGPYEQYF
TRBV6-5 | CASRRGQGTEAFF
TRBV19 | CASSAKQGRAYGYTF
TRBV11-2 | CASSLDWRRGGPDTQYF
TRBV5-8 | CASSRGQGNQPQHF
TRBV10-2 | CASSDIGLGNQPQHF
TRBV7-2 | CASSPGSGDYGYTF
TRBV29-1 | CSVDRVTANYGYTF
TRBV5-4 | CASSLMGLGNTIYF
TRBV11-2 | CASTPGRGQFF
TRBV12-2 | CASLQLTSTDTQYF
TRBV18 | CASSPYTDTQYF
TRBV27 | CASGLNQPQHF
TRBV27 | CASSLVPPRGGDTQYF
TRBV19 | CASSHTRGNTDTQYF
TRBV28 | CASSLASYEQYF
TRBV19 | CASSIGTGVTEAFF
TRBV29-1 | CSVEGSSSYEQYF
TRBV7-9 | CASSLWGGQGGYNQPQHF
TRBV5-6 | CASSWTGGRRNEKLFF
TRBV30 | CAWSVVPAGTEAFF
TRBV7-9 | CASTMTGGKTEAFF